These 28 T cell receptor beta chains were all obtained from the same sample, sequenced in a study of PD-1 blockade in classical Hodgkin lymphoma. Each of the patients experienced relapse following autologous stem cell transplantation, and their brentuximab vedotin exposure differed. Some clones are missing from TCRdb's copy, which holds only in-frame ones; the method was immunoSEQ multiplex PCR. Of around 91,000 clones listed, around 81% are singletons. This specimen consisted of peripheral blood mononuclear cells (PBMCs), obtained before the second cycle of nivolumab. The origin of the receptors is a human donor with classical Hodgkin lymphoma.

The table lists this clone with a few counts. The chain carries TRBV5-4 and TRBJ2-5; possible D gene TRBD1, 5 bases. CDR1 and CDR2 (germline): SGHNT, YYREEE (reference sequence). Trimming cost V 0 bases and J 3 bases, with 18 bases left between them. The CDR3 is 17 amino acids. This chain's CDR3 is CASSLGQRRDWKETQYF. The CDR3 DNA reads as TGTGCCAGCAGCTTGGGACAGCGACGTGACTGGAAAGAGACCCAGTACTTC.

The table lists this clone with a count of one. CDR3 residues: CSVADGTDTQYF. Here the CDR3 DNA reads TGCAGCGTTGCAGACGGTACAGATACGCAGTATTTT. The gene calls are TRBV29-1 and TRBJ2-3, with D uncertain. Trimming stripped 4 bases from V and 3 bases from J, with 8 bases between. The CDR3 sequence is 12 residues long. Germline V CDR1 and CDR2: SQVTM, ANQGSEA.

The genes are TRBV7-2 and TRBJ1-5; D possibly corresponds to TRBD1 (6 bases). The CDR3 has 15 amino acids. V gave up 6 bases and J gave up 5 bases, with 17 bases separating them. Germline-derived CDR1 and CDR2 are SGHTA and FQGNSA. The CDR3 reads CASSIQGSGDQPQHF. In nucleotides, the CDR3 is TGTGCCAGCAGTATACAGGGATCGGGGGATCAGCCCCAGCATTTT. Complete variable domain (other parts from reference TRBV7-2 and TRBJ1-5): GAGVSQSPSNKVTEKGKDVELRCDPISGHTALYWYRQSLGQGLEFLIYFQGNSAPDKSGLPSDRFSAERTGGSVSTLTIQRTQQEDSAVYLCASSIQGSGDQPQHFGDGTRLSIL.

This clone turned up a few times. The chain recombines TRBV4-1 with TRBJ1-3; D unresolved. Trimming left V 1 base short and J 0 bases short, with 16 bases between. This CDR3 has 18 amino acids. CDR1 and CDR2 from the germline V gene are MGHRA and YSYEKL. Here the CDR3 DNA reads TGCGCCAGCAGCCAAGTCGGGGTCGGCGGGAGCTCTGGAAACACCATATATTTT. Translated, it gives CASSQVGVGGSSGNTIYF.

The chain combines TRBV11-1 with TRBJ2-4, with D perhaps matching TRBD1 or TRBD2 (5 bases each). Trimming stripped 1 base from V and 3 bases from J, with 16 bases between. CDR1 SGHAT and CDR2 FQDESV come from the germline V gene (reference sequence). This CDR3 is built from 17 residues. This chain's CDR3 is CASSLGDPGTDKNIQYF. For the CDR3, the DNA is TGTGCCAGCAGCTTAGGGGACCCCGGGACCGACAAAAACATTCAGTACTTC. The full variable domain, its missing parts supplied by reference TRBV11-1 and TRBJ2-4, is EAEVAQSPRYKITEKSQAVAFWCDPISGHATLYWYRQILGQGPELLVQFQDESVVDDSQLPKDRFSAERLKGVDSTLKIQPAELGDSAMYLCASSLGDPGTDKNIQYFGAGTRLSVL.

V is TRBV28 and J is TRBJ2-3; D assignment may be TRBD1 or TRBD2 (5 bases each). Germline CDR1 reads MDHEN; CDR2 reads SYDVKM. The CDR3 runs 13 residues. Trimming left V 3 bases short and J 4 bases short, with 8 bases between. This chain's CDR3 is CASSLGVADTQYF. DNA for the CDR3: TGTGCCAGCAGTTTGGGGGTAGCAGATACGCAGTATTTT.

The CDR3: CASSPPGLAVYEQYF. The DNA for the CDR3 is TGTGCCAGCAGCCCACCGGGACTAGCGGTCTACGAGCAGTACTTC. V and J are TRBV11-2 and TRBJ2-7; 11 positions agree with TRBD2. CDR1 and CDR2 from the germline V gene are SGHAT and FQNNGV. V trimming: 5 bases; J trimming: 3 bases; junction bases outside the gene matches: 6. The CDR3 has 15 amino acids.

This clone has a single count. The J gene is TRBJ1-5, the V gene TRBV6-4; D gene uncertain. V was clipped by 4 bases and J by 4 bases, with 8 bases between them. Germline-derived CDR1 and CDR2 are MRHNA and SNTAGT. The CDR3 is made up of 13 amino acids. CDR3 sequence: CASSGEINQPQHF. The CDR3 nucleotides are TGTGCCAGCAGTGGGGAAATTAATCAGCCCCAGCATTTT.

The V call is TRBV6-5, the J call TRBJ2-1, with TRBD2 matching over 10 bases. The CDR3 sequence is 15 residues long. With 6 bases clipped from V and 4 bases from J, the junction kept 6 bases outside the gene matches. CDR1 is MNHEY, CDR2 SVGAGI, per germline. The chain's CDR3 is CASRPTSGFYNEQFF. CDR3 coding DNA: TGTGCCAGCAGGCCGACTAGCGGGTTTTACAATGAGCAGTTCTTC.

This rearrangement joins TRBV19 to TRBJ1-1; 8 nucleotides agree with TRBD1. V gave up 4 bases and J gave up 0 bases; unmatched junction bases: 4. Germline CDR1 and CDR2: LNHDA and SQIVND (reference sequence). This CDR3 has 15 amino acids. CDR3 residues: CASSRAGGLNTEAFF. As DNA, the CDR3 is TGTGCCAGTAGTAGGGCAGGGGGCCTGAACACTGAAGCTTTCTTT.

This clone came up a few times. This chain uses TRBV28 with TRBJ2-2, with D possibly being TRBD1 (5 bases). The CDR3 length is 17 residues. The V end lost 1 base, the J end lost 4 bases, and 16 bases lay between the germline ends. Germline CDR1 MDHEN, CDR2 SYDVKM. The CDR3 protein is CASSLLIGAPITGELFF. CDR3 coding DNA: TGTGCCAGCAGTTTATTGATAGGGGCTCCCATCACCGGGGAGCTGTTTTTT.

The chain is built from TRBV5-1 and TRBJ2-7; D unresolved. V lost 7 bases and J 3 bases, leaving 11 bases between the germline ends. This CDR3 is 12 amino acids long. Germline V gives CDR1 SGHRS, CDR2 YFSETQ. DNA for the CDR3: TGCGCCAGCTCTCTTTCGGGCTACGAGCAGTACTTC. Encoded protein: CASSLSGYEQYF.

The CDR3 coding sequence is TGTGCCAGCAGCCTGGGAGGGATAGGTTCTGAAGCTTTCTTT. This encodes CASSLGGIGSEAFF. V gene TRBV5-5 combines with J gene TRBJ1-1; the D is unclear. Germline V gives CDR1 SGHKS, CDR2 YYEKEE (reference sequence). This CDR3 region has 14 residues. V lost 4 bases to trimming and J lost 6 bases, with 16 bases between them.

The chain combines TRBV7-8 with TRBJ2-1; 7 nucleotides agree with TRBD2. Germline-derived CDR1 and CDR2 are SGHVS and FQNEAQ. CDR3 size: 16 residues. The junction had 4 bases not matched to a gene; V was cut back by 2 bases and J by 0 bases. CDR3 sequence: CASSLLAVSSYNEQFF. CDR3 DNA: TGTGCCAGCAGCTTACTAGCGGTGAGCTCCTACAATGAGCAGTTCTTC.

CDR3 bases: TGTGCCAGCAGGGCGGGGGGTGGCAATCAGCCCCAGCATTTT. Amino acid sequence: CASRAGGGNQPQHF. This chain links TRBV28 with TRBJ1-5; a weak D match, TRBD1 (5 bases). Trimming removed 6 bases at V and 2 bases at J, with 11 bases between. The length of the CDR3 is 14 residues. Per the germline V gene, CDR1 is MDHEN and CDR2 is SYDVKM.

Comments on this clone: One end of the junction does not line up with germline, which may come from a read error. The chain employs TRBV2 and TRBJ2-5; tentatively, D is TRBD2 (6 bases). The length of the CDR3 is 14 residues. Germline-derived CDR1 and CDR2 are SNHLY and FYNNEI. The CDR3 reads CASSVYSGQEIQYF. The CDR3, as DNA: TGTGCCAGCAGTGTGTATAGCGGTCAAGAGATCCAGTACTTC. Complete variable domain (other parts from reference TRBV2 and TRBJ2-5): EPEVTQTPSHQVTQMGQEVILRCVPISNHLYFYWYRQILGQKVEFLVSFYNNEISEKSEIFDDQFSVERPDGSNFTLKIRSTKLEDSAMYFCASSVYSGQEIQYFGPGTRLLVL.

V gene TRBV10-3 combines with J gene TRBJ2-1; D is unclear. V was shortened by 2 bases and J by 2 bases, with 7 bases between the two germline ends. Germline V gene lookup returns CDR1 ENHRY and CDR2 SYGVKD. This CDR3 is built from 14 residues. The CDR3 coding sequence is TGTGCCATCAGTGAGCCCCTAGCCTACAATGAGCAGTTCTTC. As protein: CAISEPLAYNEQFF.

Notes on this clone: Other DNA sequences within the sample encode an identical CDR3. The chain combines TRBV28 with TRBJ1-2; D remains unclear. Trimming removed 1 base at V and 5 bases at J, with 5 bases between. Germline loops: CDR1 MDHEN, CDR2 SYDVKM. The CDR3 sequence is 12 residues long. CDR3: CASSLSRYGYTF. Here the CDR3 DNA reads TGTGCCAGCAGTTTATCCCGATATGGCTACACCTTC.

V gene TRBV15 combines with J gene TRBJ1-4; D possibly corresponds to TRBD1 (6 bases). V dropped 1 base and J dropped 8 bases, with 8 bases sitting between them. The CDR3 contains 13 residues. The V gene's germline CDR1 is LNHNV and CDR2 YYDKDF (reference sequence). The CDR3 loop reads CATSRATGEKLFF. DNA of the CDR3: TGTGCCACCAGCAGAGCGACAGGCGAAAAACTGTTTTTT. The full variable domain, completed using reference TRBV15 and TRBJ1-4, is DAMVIQNPRYQVTQFGKPVTLSCSQTLNHNVMYWYQQKSSQAPKLLFHYYDKDFNNEADTPDNFQSRRPNTSFCFLDIRSPGLGDTAMYLCATSRATGEKLFFGSGTQLSVL.

The CDR3 DNA reads as TGTGCCAGCAGCCGGACCATCGGACAGGGTGATCAGCCCCAGCATTTT. Its protein product is CASSRTIGQGDQPQHF. The V call is TRBV4-2, the J call TRBJ1-5, with TRBD1 identical over 8 bases. CDR1 is LGHNA, CDR2 YNFKEQ, per germline. Trimming took 4 bases from V and 5 from J; bases not matched to a gene: 10. The CDR3 contains 16 residues.

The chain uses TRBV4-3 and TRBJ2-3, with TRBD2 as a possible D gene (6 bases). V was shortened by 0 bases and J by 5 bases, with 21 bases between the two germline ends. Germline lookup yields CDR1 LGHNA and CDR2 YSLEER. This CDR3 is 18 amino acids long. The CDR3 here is CASSQDLARGTGQDTQYF. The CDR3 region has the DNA TGCGCCAGCAGCCAAGATTTGGCACGGGGGACTGGCCAAGATACGCAGTATTTT.

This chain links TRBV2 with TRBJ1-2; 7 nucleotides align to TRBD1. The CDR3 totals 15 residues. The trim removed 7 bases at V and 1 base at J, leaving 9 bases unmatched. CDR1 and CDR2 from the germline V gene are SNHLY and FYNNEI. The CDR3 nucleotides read TGTGCCAGCATCCGTCCGGGACAGATTAACTATGGCTACACCTTC. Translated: CASIRPGQINYGYTF.

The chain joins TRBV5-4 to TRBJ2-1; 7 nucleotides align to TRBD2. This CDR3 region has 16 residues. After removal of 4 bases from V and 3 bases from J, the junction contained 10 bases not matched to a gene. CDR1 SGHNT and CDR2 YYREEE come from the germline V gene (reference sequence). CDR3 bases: TGTGCCAGCAGCCCGGCCTTAGCGGGTGTCTACAATGAGCAGTTCTTC. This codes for CASSPALAGVYNEQFF.

The CDR3 loop reads CASSQGGQEKEPQHF. CDR3 DNA: TGTGCCAGCAGCCAAGGGGGACAGGAAAAGGAGCCCCAGCATTTT. The chain uses TRBV5-4 and TRBJ1-5; TRBD1 matches 8 bases. There are 15 residues in the CDR3. Germline CDR1 SGHNT, CDR2 YYREEE (reference sequence). V lost 4 bases and J lost 8; bases outside the gene matches: 11.

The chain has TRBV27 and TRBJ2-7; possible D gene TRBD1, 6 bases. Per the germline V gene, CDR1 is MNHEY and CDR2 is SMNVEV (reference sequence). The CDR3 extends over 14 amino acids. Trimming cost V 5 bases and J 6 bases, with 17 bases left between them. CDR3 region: CASSPRGLLGEQYF. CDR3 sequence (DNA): TGTGCCAGCAGTCCCAGGGGTCTACTTGGCGAGCAGTACTTC.

The CDR3 sequence: CASSLAPTGSGEAFF. DNA of the CDR3: TGTGCCAGCAGCTTAGCTCCAACTGGGTCTGGTGAAGCTTTCTTT. The rearrangement joins TRBV7-6 to TRBJ1-1; no firm D call. The V and J ends lost 0 bases and 7 bases respectively, with 15 bases between them. The germline V gene encodes CDR1 SGHVS and CDR2 FNYEAQ. CDR3 length equals 15 residues.

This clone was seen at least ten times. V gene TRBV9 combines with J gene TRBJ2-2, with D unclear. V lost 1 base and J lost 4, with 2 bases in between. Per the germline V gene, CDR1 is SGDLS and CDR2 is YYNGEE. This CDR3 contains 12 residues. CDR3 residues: CASSVSTGELFF. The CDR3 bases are TGTGCCAGCAGCGTATCCACCGGGGAGCTGTTTTTT.

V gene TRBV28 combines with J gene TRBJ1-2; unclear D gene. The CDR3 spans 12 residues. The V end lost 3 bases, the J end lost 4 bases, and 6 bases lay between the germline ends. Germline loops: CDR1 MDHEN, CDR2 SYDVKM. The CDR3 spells CASSFGLYGYTF. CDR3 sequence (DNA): TGTGCCAGCAGTTTCGGTCTCTATGGCTACACCTTC.